This record looks at one T cell receptor beta chain sequence and its context. The source of the sample is a study of patients and donors after allogeneic stem cell transplantation. The ends were cut back, 0 bases at V and 0 bases at J, with 12 bases in the middle. The CDR3 totals 17 residues. Germline V CDR1 and CDR2: MNHEY, SVGAGI. In TCRdb, the RT-PCR reads were re-called with MiXCR into one record per CDR3 protein. Of 98,000 or so distinct CDR3 sequences listed, approximately 40% are singletons. The chain has TRBV6-5 and TRBJ2-1; D remains unclear. Material for sequencing was blood, either unsorted or a sorted T cell fraction (not recorded which). This TCR was recovered from a human donor who was either an allogeneic HSCT recipient or a stem cell or donor lymphocyte infusion donor (not recorded which). It is not recorded whose cells these are; they may come from a transplant donor. For the CDR3, the DNA is TGTGCCAGCAGTTACTCGAGACGGAACCCCTCCTACAATGAGCAGTTCTTC. It specifies CASSYSRRNPSYNEQFF.